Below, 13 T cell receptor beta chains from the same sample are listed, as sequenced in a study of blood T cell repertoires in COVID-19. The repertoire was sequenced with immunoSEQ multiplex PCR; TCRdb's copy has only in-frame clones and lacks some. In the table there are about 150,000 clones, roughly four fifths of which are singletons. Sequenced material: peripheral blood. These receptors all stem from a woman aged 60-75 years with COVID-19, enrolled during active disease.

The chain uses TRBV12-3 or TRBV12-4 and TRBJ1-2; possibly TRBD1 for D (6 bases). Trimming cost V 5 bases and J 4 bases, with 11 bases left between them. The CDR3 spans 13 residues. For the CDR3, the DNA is TGTGCCAGCAGTGGGGACATTTTCTATGGCTACACCTTC. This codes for CASSGDIFYGYTF.

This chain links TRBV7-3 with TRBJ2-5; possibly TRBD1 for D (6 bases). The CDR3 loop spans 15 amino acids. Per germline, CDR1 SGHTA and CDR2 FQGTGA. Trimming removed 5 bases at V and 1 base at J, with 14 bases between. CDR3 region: CASSVQGLSQETQYF. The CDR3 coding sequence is TGTGCCAGCAGCGTACAGGGCCTTTCCCAAGAGACCCAGTACTTC.

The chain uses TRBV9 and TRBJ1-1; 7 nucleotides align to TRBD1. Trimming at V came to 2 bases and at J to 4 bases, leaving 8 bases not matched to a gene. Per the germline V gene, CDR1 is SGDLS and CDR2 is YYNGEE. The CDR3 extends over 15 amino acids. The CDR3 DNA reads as TGTGCCAGCAGCGTTCTGACAGGGCGAAGCACTGAAGCTTTCTTT. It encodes CASSVLTGRSTEAFF.

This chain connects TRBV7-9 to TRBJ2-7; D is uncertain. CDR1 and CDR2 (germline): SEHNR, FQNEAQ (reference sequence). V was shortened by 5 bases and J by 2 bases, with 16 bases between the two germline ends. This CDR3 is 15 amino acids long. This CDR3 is CASSTRVGGTYEQYF. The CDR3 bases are TGTGCCAGCAGCACCCGGGTCGGCGGCACCTACGAGCAGTACTTC.

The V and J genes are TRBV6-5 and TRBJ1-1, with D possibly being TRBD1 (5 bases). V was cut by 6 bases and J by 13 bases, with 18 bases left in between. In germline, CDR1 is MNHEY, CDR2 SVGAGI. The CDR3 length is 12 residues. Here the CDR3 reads CASSPESPRGFF. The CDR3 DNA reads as TGTGCCAGCAGCCCGGAATCTCCAAGGGGTTTCTTT.

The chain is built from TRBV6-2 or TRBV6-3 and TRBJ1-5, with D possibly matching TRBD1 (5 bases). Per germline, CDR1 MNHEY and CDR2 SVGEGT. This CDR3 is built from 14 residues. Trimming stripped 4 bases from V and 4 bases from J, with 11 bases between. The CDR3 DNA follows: TGTGCCAGCAGTTCCGGGACTAATAATCAGCCCCAGCATTTT. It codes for CASSSGTNNQPQHF.

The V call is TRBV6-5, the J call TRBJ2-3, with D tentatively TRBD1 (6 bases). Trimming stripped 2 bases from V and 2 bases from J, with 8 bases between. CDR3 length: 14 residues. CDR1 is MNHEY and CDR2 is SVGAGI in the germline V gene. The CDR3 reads CASSYGQPTDTQYF. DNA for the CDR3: TGTGCCAGCAGTTACGGACAGCCCACAGATACGCAGTATTTT.

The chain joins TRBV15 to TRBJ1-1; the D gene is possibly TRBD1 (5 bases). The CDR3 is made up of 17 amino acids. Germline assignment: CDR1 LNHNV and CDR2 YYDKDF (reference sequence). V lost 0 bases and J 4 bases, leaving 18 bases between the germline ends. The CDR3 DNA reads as TGTGCCACCAGCAGAGATTTGGGAACAGGTTGGGGCACTGAAGCTTTCTTT. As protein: CATSRDLGTGWGTEAFF.

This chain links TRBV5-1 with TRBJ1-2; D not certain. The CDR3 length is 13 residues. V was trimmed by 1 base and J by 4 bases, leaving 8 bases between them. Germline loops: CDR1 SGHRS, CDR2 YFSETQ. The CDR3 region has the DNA TGCGCCAGCAGCTTGTACGTGGCCTATGGCTACACCTTC. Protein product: CASSLYVAYGYTF.

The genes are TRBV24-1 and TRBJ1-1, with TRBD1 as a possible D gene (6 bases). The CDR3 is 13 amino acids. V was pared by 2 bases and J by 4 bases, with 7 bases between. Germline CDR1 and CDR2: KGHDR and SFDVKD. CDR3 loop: CATSDSGVTEAFF. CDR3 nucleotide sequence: TGTGCCACCAGTGATTCAGGGGTCACTGAAGCTTTCTTT.

The CDR3 DNA reads TGTGCCACCAGTGATTTGCTGAGGCAGGGGGTCAATGAGCAGTTCTTC. It codes for CATSDLLRQGVNEQFF. V is TRBV24-1 and J is TRBJ2-1; 7 bases line up with TRBD1. Unmatched junction bases numbered 7, after V lost 0 bases and J lost 6 bases. The CDR3 has 16 residues. Looked up from germline, CDR1 is KGHDR and CDR2 is SFDVKD.

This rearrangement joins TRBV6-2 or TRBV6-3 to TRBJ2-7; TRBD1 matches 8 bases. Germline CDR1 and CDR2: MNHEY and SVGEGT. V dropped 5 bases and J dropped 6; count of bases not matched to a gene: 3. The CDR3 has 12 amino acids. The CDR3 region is CASSRTGTEQYV. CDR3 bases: TGTGCCAGCAGTCGGACAGGGACCGAGCAGTACGTC.

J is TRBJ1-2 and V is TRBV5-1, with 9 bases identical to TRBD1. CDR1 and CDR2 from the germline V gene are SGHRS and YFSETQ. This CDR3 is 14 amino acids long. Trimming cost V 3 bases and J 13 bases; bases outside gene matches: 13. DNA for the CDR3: TGCGCCAGCAGCTCCAGCTCCGGGACAGGGATTGGCACCTTC. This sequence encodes CASSSSSGTGIGTF. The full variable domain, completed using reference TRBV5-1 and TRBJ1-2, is KAGVTQTPRYLIKTRGQQVTLSCSPISGHRSVSWYQQTPGQGLQFLFEYFSETQRNKGNFPGRFSGRQFSNSRSEMNVSTLELGDSALYLCASSSSSGTGIGTFGSGTRLTVV.